The source of this T cell receptor (beta chain) is a study of T cell responses to AZD1222 COVID-19 vaccine. Using immunoSEQ multiplex PCR, the repertoire was profiled, and TCRdb retains in-frame clones only, with some absent. The data show around 110,000 clones, approximately 85% seen once. A remark on this clone: The antigen is undetermined.

Findings and caveats of the study: The donor cohort was predominantly white British with a female majority, and clonal diversity may have been underestimated.

Sequenced here: peripheral blood, sampled on day 0 of MenACWY control vaccination. The TCR sequence derives from an adult in good health.

CDR3 loop: CASSKTLASTGELFF. The CDR3 bases are TGTGCCAGTAGTAAAACCCTCGCAAGTACCGGGGAGCTGTTTTTT. The chain joins TRBV19 to TRBJ2-2, with D unresolved. The CDR3 loop spans 15 amino acids. CDR1 and CDR2 (germline): LNHDA, SQIVND (reference sequence). The V and J ends lost 4 bases and 5 bases respectively, with 14 bases between them.